A selection of T cell receptor beta chains follows, all from one sample in a study of shared clonotypes between healthy human individuals. Sequencing was performed with immunoSEQ multiplex PCR; in TCRdb, only in-frame clones are kept and a portion is missing. The data hold approximately 740,000 clones, with about 92% observed a single time. Sequenced sample: naive CD8+ T cells sorted from blood. Receptors were obtained from a man aged 25-45 years in good health. Each CDR3 is given with its conserved first and last residue. The order of the fields is J gene, V gene, CDR3 length, D gene, clone size, CDR3 DNA, CDR3 protein. A D gene is named only where the DNA matches it firmly. The listing skips clone size in some rows; elsewhere it reads once, few, many or a size class.

>TRBJ2-3|TRBV4-1|17|-|-
TGCGCCAGCAGCCAGTTTTATAGCGCTCGGGTCACAGATACGCAGTATTTT
CASSQFYSARVTDTQYF
>TRBJ2-1|TRBV18|15|-|-
TGTGCCAGCTCACCGACAGCCCAATTTGACAATGAGCAGTTCTTC
CASSPTAQFDNEQFF
>TRBJ2-7|TRBV27|14|TRBD2|-
TGTGCCAGCGGGGTAGCGGGGGACTCCTACGAGCAGTACTTC
CASGVAGDSYEQYF
>TRBJ2-5|TRBV4-3|17|-|once
TGCGCCAGCAGCCAAGTATCGAGTTCCGGGGGACAAGAGACCCAGTACTTC
CASSQVSSSGGQETQYF
>TRBJ2-3|TRBV29-1|15|-|-
TGCAGCGTTGACGACAGGCGATCCGGAACAGATACGCAGTATTTT
CSVDDRRSGTDTQYF
>TRBJ2-1|TRBV4-3|15|-|-
TGCGCCAGCAGCCAAGATCGGGACATCTACAATGAGCAGTTCTTC
CASSQDRDIYNEQFF
>TRBJ2-2|TRBV28|15|-|-
TGTGCCAGCAGGGACCGATGGGGGAACACCGGGGAGCTGTTTTTT
CASRDRWGNTGELFF
>TRBJ2-1|TRBV10-1|14|TRBD2|-
TGCGCCAGCAGTGAGTCTCCTAGCGGGAGGGAGCAGTTCTTC
CASSESPSGREQFF
>TRBJ1-2|TRBV28|16|-|-
TGTGCCAGCAGTTTCCATAGGGGGTCCCTTTCCTATGGCTACACCTTC
CASSFHRGSLSYGYTF
>TRBJ2-5|TRBV19|18|TRBD2|-
TGTGCCAGTAGTATCCTTCCTTGGACTAGCTCCTCCCAAGAGACCCAGTACTTC
CASSILPWTSSSQETQYF
>TRBJ2-7|TRBV28|12|TRBD2|few
TGTGCCACGGGGGGACGGTCCTACGAGCAGTACTTC
CATGGRSYEQYF
>TRBJ2-1|TRBV7-9|13|-|-
TGTGCCAGCAGCCAACCCGTAGGTAATGAGCAGTTCTTC
CASSQPVGNEQFF
>TRBJ2-7|TRBV27|13|-|-
TGTGCCAGCAGTTTAACGGGGGCCTACGAGCAGTACTTC
CASSLTGAYEQYF
>TRBJ2-7|TRBV7-9|12|-|-
TGTGCCAGCAGCTTCGAGGGCCTTGAGCAGTACTTC
CASSFEGLEQYF
>TRBJ1-1|TRBV7-9|13|-|-
TGTGCCAGCAGCTTAGGGAGCTCAACTGAAGCTTTCTTT
CASSLGSSTEAFF
>TRBJ2-5|TRBV4-1|18|TRBD1|-
TGCGCCAGCAGCCAAGCTCCGGGGGACAGGGGGCTGGGTGAGACCCAGTACTTC
CASSQAPGDRGLGETQYF
>TRBJ2-3|TRBV9|14|TRBD2|once
TGTGCCAGCAGCGCGGGGGGGAAAACAGATACGCAGTATTTT
CASSAGGKTDTQYF
>TRBJ1-1|TRBV5-5|13|-|-
TGTGCCAGCAGCTTGGGGGCGAACACTGAAGCTTTCTTT
CASSLGANTEAFF
>TRBJ2-1|TRBV7-9|17|-|-
TGTGCCAGCAGCTTAGAGCAGCGGGTAATCTCCTACAATGAGCAGTTCTTC
CASSLEQRVISYNEQFF
>TRBJ2-1|TRBV9|17|TRBD2|-
TGTGCCAGCAGCTTGGGGACTAGCGGGAGCCGGAACAATGAGCAGTTCTTC
CASSLGTSGSRNNEQFF
>TRBJ2-1|TRBV7-2|14|-|once
TGTGCCAGCAGCCTGTTGGGGGTTCACAATGAGCAGTTCTTC
CASSLLGVHNEQFF
>TRBJ2-7|TRBV28|16|TRBD1|-
TGTGCCAGCAGCCACCTGGCGGGACAGGCAACCTACGAGCAGTACTTC
CASSHLAGQATYEQYF
>TRBJ1-2|TRBV4-1|15|TRBD1|-
TGCGCCAGCAGCCAAGGACAGGGGGATTACTATGGCTACACCTTC
CASSQGQGDYYGYTF
>TRBJ2-3|TRBV7-2|17|TRBD2|-
TGTGCCAGCAGCTTCTTTTCACTAGCGGGTCCCACAGATACGCAGTATTTT
CASSFFSLAGPTDTQYF
>TRBJ2-3|TRBV4-1|17|-|-
TGCGCCAGCAGCCAAGAGGTAGGACCGGGCCTTTTGGATGGGCAGTATTTT
CASSQEVGPGLLDGQYF